The 19 T cell receptor beta chains presented below share a single source sample, sequenced in a study of T cell responses to AZD1222 COVID-19 vaccine (dated by TCRdb to about 2021). The library was generated by the immunoSEQ multiplex PCR assay. The table comes from immuneACCESS by way of TCRdb, which keeps in-frame sequences with V and J called. Part of the clones is missing from these tables; in studies checked, under half for an unresolved V gene and the rest for unknown reasons. The sample yields 43,000 or so clones; about 90% were counted once. The ten largest make up 37% of the sample. Read against the paper, the sample's time point label means: about 28 days (+/-7) after the second vaccine dose. This specimen consisted of peripheral blood, obtained 28 days after the second AZD1222 dose. These receptors came from an adult who received the AZD1222 COVID-19 vaccine.

DNA of the CDR3: TGTGCCAGCAGCAAGGGGCCCCATTCACCCCTCCACTTT. This sequence encodes CASSKGPHSPLHF. The chain carries TRBV21-1 and TRBJ1-6; TRBD1 is the table's D call, not checked against the DNA. TRBV21-1 is noted as a pseudogene. The CDR3 contains 13 residues.

This sequence joins TRBV11-2 and TRBJ1-2; D gene ambiguous. This CDR3 is built from 14 residues. Germline CDR1 and CDR2: SGHAT and FQNNGV. The ends were cut back, 6 bases at V and 4 bases at J, with 15 bases in the middle. As DNA, the CDR3 is TGTGCCAGCAGTGTAGGAGCGGCCGGCTATGGCTACACCTTC. Its protein is CASSVGAAGYGYTF.

The chain joins TRBV19 to TRBJ2-2, with D uncertain. The length of the CDR3 is 13 residues. Germline assignment: CDR1 LNHDA and CDR2 SQIVND (reference sequence). V was shortened by 0 bases and J by 6 bases, with 5 bases between the two germline ends. CDR3 sequence (DNA): TGTGCCAGTAGTATAGACCGGGCCGGGGAGCTGTTTTTT. Its translation: CASSIDRAGELFF.

With regard to this clone: The junction and the germline gene differ at one end; a read error may be behind it. The CDR3 here is CASSSTRNAEAFF. The CDR3 DNA reads as TGTGCCAGCAGCTCGACGAGGAACGCTGAAGCTTTCTTT. The genes are TRBV7-2 and TRBJ1-1; D gene unclear. Per the germline V gene, CDR1 is SGHTA and CDR2 is FQGNSA. The CDR3 contains 13 residues.

This rearrangement joins TRBV5-6 to TRBJ2-3, with D possibly matching TRBD2 (6 bases). CDR3 length: 15 amino acids. Germline V CDR1 and CDR2: SGHDT, YYEEEE. The germline V and J ends were trimmed by 0 bases and 6 bases, with 14 bases remaining between them. CDR3 nucleotides: TGTGCCAGCAGCTTGGGACGGGACTCGGTTGATACGCAGTATTTT. This encodes CASSLGRDSVDTQYF.

The chain joins TRBV19 to TRBJ1-6; 8 bases are shared with TRBD1. Germline V CDR1 and CDR2: LNHDA, SQIVND (reference sequence). CDR3 length: 15 amino acids. J gave up 5 bases and V 5 bases, and 5 bases lay outside the gene matches. For the CDR3, the DNA is TGTGCCAGTAGTCAGGGGGCGAGGAATAATTCACCCCTCCACTTT. Encoded protein: CASSQGARNNSPLHF.

A single count supports this clone. This chain connects TRBV7-2 to TRBJ2-6; TRBD1 matches at 9 bases. Trimming cost V 0 bases and J 4 bases; bases outside gene matches: 13. Germline CDR1 is SGHTA and CDR2 is FQGNSA. The CDR3 is made up of 20 amino acids. The CDR3 loop reads CASSLASSPGQGSGANVLTF. CDR3 DNA sequence: TGTGCCAGCAGCTTAGCCTCCTCACCGGGACAGGGTTCAGGGGCCAACGTCCTGACTTTC.

The rearrangement joins TRBV5-8 to TRBJ1-2, with TRBD1 as a possible D gene (5 bases). CDR1 and CDR2 (germline): SGHTS, YDEGEE. The CDR3 contains 14 residues. Trimming pared 1 base from V and 3 bases from J, leaving 10 bases between. DNA for the CDR3: TGTGCCAGCAGCTTGTATCTGACAGACTATGGCTACACCTTC. Its translation: CASSLYLTDYGYTF.

The chain links TRBV7-9 to TRBJ1-1; no reliable D call. From germline, CDR1 is SEHNR and CDR2 FQNEAQ (reference sequence). The V end lost 0 bases, the J end lost 5 bases, and 10 bases lay between the germline ends. The CDR3 loop spans 14 amino acids. CDR3: CASSLATPGTEAFF. The CDR3 bases are TGTGCCAGCAGCTTAGCTACACCGGGGACTGAAGCTTTCTTT.

The chain recombines TRBV10-3 with TRBJ1-5; 7 nucleotides line up with TRBD1. From germline, CDR1 is ENHRY and CDR2 SYGVKD. This CDR3 comprises 15 residues. V lost 2 bases, J lost 2 bases, and 3 bases stayed unmatched. Here the CDR3 reads CAISESGQGNQPQHF. CDR3 coding DNA: TGTGCCATCAGTGAGAGTGGACAGGGCAATCAGCCCCAGCATTTT.

The rearrangement links TRBV24-1 to TRBJ2-3; 8 bases agree with TRBD2. The germline V gene has CDR1 KGHDR and CDR2 SFDVKD. Germline trimming cut 3 bases from V and 1 base from J; bases unmatched to any gene: 5. The CDR3 sequence is 16 residues long. Here the CDR3 DNA reads TGTGCCACCAGTGATCGGCAGACTAGCGGCACAGATACGCAGTATTTT. Its protein is CATSDRQTSGTDTQYF.

The chain employs TRBV4-3 and TRBJ1-1; TRBD1 is a possible D gene (5 bases). This CDR3 comprises 17 residues. V was clipped by 1 base and J by 0 bases, with 15 bases between them. Germline CDR1 is LGHNA and CDR2 is YSLEER. CDR3 coding DNA: TGCGCCAGCAGCCAAGGAATGGGGACGGAACTGAACACTGAAGCTTTCTTT. Its protein is CASSQGMGTELNTEAFF.

The V gene is TRBV6-1, the J gene TRBJ1-5, with a possible D match to TRBD1 (6 bases). This CDR3 region has 21 residues. The germline V gene encodes CDR1 MNHNS and CDR2 SASEGT. The V end was cut by 0 bases, the J end by 4 bases, with 28 bases between. CDR3 in DNA: TGTGCCAGCAGTGAAGCCAGCTCCCAGGGGCAGACTACCAGACGGAATCAGCCCCAGCATTTT. Translated: CASSEASSQGQTTRRNQPQHF.

The V gene is TRBV2, the J gene TRBJ1-1; D unresolved. Germline CDR1 reads SNHLY; CDR2 reads FYNNEI. This CDR3 has 13 amino acids. The germline V and J ends were trimmed by 2 bases and 0 bases, with 4 bases remaining between them. The CDR3 DNA reads as TGTGCCAGCAGTGAACACCTGAACACTGAAGCTTTCTTT. This gives the protein CASSEHLNTEAFF.

The chain is built from TRBV24-1 and TRBJ1-1; D call uncertain. Germline V CDR1 and CDR2: KGHDR, SFDVKD. Trimming removed 1 base from V and 8 bases from J, with 19 bases in between. The length of the CDR3 is 16 residues. The DNA of the CDR3 is TGTGCCACCAGTGATTTAAGTAAGGACGGGAAGTCGGAAGCTTTCTTT. Translating it yields CATSDLSKDGKSEAFF.

The gene calls are TRBV4-3 and TRBJ1-2, with D possibly TRBD1 on 5 matching bases. The V end lost 0 bases, the J end lost 7 bases, and 15 bases lay between the germline ends. The CDR3 covers 15 residues. Germline lookup yields CDR1 LGHNA and CDR2 YSLEER. In DNA, the CDR3 is TGCGCCAGCAGCCAAGATCGGGGGGTAGTGGGTGGCTACACCTTC. Its translation: CASSQDRGVVGGYTF.

This chain connects TRBV6-5 to TRBJ2-7; TRBD1 matches 7 bases. Trimming at V came to 7 bases and at J to 6 bases, leaving 9 bases not matched to a gene. Germline CDR1 and CDR2: MNHEY and SVGAGI. The CDR3 spans 13 residues. The DNA for the CDR3 is TGTGCCAGCACAACGCGACAGGGCTCCGAGCAGTACTTC. Its protein product is CASTTRQGSEQYF.

The rearrangement joins TRBV3-1 (or the pseudogene TRBV3-2) to TRBJ2-5; D uncertain. This CDR3 is built from 13 residues. The germline V gene has CDR1 LGHDT and CDR2 YNNKEL (reference sequence). Trimming stripped 5 bases from V and 7 bases from J, with 14 bases between. DNA for the CDR3: TGTGCCAGCAGCTCACTCCCCTCGGGGACCCAGTACTTC. Amino acids: CASSSLPSGTQYF.

The V and J genes are TRBV30 and TRBJ1-2; 7 bases match TRBD1. The germline CDR1 and CDR2 sequences are GTSNPN and SVGIG (reference sequence). This CDR3 has 16 amino acids. After removal of 1 base from V and 0 bases from J, the junction contained 8 bases not matched to a gene. Written as DNA, the CDR3 is TGTGCCTGGAGTGGGCCGGGACAGACAGCTAACTATGGCTACACCTTC. This encodes CAWSGPGQTANYGYTF. The entire variable domain, with the rest obtained from reference TRBV30 and TRBJ1-2, is as follows: SQTIHQWPATLVQPVGSPLSLECTVEGTSNPNLYWYRQAAGRGLQLLFYSVGIGQISSEVPQNLSASRPQDRQFILSSKKLLLSDSGFYLCAWSGPGQTANYGYTFGSGTRLTVV.